This T cell receptor (beta chain) was profiled in a study of shared clonotypes between healthy human individuals. The wider study: The plates for each donor numbered three CD4 naive, three CD4 memory, two CD8 naive and one CD8 memory.

Germline assignment: CDR1 LGHNA and CDR2 YSLEER. The CDR3 covers 15 residues. V lost 0 bases, J lost 2 bases, and 11 bases lay in between. General study points: All-four-donor shared clonotypes had higher generation probabilities than non-shared clonotypes did. Around 5.3% of naive CD4 clonotypes were shared across a handful of donors.

Repertoires were generated with immunoSEQ multiplex PCR, while TCRdb's copy carries only in-frame clones and drops some. The sample lists around 1.9 million clones, around 93% occurring once. The naive CD8 population came from CD45RO-negative cells selected for CCR7, without terminally differentiated effector memory CD45RA+ cells. For this clone: Its antigen is unidentified.

The source material was naive CD8+ T cells from PBMCs. The chain couples TRBV4-3 to TRBJ2-7; unclear D gene. The origin of this receptor is a young man in good health. Some clones in this sample may be carry-over from other donors' samples. This CDR3 reads CASSQDFTPPYEQYF. DNA of the CDR3: TGCGCCAGCAGCCAAGATTTTACCCCGCCCTACGAGCAGTACTTC.